This TCR beta chain came from a study of T-cell memory formation after mild COVID-19. As for the study in general: Clusters were largely donor specific.

This clonotype was picked up many times. TCRdb fed the 5' RACE reads into MiXCR, producing one record per CDR3 protein. The table records about 560,000 distinct CDR3 sequences, roughly a sixth of them present only once. Material for sequencing was PBMCs or a T cell subset sorted from them (not recorded which). This TCR derives from an adult woman who had mild COVID-19 (a few samples of this study predate the infection). Cell type and time point are not known.

The CDR3 DNA reads as TGTGCCAGCAGCTTTAGCGGGGGGGCTTACGATACGCAGTATTTT. It translates to CASSFSGGAYDTQYF. The J gene is TRBJ2-3, the V gene TRBV7-2, with 11 bases aligning to TRBD2. This CDR3 contains 15 residues. Germline V lookup: CDR1 SGHTA, CDR2 FQGNSA. V lost 3 bases and J lost 6; bases outside the gene matches: 5.